These 21 T cell receptor beta chains were all obtained from the same sample, sequenced in a study of blood T cell repertoires in COVID-19. Repertoires were generated with immunoSEQ multiplex PCR, while TCRdb's copy carries only in-frame clones and drops some. The sample has 250,000 to 300,000 clones, around 89% seen once; the top ten hold under 2.5%. Sequencing was performed on peripheral blood. These receptors originate from a woman aged 55-69 years with COVID-19, enrolled during active disease.

This clone turned up a few times. The chain uses TRBV9 and TRBJ1-2; 7 positions agree with TRBD1. Germline CDR1 reads SGDLS; CDR2 reads YYNGEE. V shed 3 bases and J 11 bases; nucleotides not matched to a gene: 10. The CDR3 sequence is 13 residues long. CDR3 sequence: CASSEGPTGKYTF. CDR3 in DNA: TGTGCCAGCAGCGAAGGGCCGACAGGGAAGTACACCTTC.

The chain couples TRBV19 to TRBJ1-3, with D possibly being TRBD1 (5 bases). The CDR3 has 17 residues. The ends were cut back, 1 base at V and 0 bases at J, with 13 bases in the middle. The germline CDR1 and CDR2 sequences are LNHDA and SQIVND (reference sequence). The CDR3: CASSIGGGRISGNTIYF. The DNA of the CDR3 is TGTGCCAGTAGTATAGGGGGGGGACGGATCTCTGGAAACACCATATATTTT. Using reference TRBV19 and TRBJ1-3 for the parts outside the CDR3, the full variable domain is DGGITQSPKYLFRKEGQNVTLSCEQNLNHDAMYWYRQDPGQGLRLIYYSQIVNDFQKGDIAEGYSVSREKKESFPLTVTSAQKNPTAFYLCASSIGGGRISGNTIYFGEGSWLTVV.

V usage is TRBV5-4 and J usage is TRBJ2-7, with 8 bases that match TRBD1. Germline V gene sequence: CDR1 SGHNT, CDR2 YYREEE (reference sequence). The CDR3 consists of 14 residues. V trimming: 2 bases; J trimming: 4 bases; junction bases outside the gene matches: 5. The CDR3 region is CASSFYQGAYEQYF. The CDR3 nucleotides are TGTGCCAGCAGCTTCTACCAGGGGGCTTACGAGCAGTACTTC.

V is TRBV5-1 and J is TRBJ2-5, with TRBD1 matching 8 bases. The V segment lost 4 bases and the J segment 1 base; nucleotides outside the gene matches: 15. Per the germline V gene, CDR1 is SGHRS and CDR2 is YFSETQ. The CDR3 runs 18 residues. In nucleotides, the CDR3 is TGCGCCAGCAGCGTCGGTACCTTAATCGGGACAGGCCAAGAGACCCAGTACTTC. It yields the protein CASSVGTLIGTGQETQYF.

The V and J genes are TRBV6-4 and TRBJ2-2, with no clear D. Trimming left V 4 bases short and J 2 bases short, with 8 bases between. CDR3 length: 14 residues. Germline CDR1 is MRHNA and CDR2 is SNTAGT. The chain's CDR3 is CASSATSNTGELFF. As DNA, the CDR3 is TGTGCCAGCAGTGCCACAAGTAACACCGGGGAGCTGTTTTTT.

The sample holds one count of this clone. The chain uses TRBV19 and TRBJ1-2; no firm D call. CDR1 is LNHDA and CDR2 is SQIVND in the germline V gene (reference sequence). V was pared by 3 bases and J by 4 bases, with 6 bases between. This CDR3 has 12 residues. In DNA form, the CDR3 reads TGTGCCAGTAGTATCTTCGGCTATGGCTACACCTTC. It codes for CASSIFGYGYTF.

V usage is TRBV7-3 and J usage is TRBJ2-2, with TRBD1 as a possible D gene (6 bases). Per germline, CDR1 SGHTA and CDR2 FQGTGA. This CDR3 comprises 14 residues. The V gene lost 2 bases and the J gene lost 6 bases, with 10 bases spanning the gap. In nucleotides, the CDR3 is TGTGCCAGCAGCTTACTTCAGGGGCCCGGGGAGCTGTTTTTT. Its protein product is CASSLLQGPGELFF.

The gene calls are TRBV20-1 and TRBJ2-7, with D perhaps TRBD2 (6 bases). Germline CDR1 DFQATT, CDR2 SNEGSKA (reference sequence). V shed 3 bases and J shed 3 bases, with 12 bases lying between them. The CDR3 runs 13 residues. The DNA for the CDR3 is TGCAGTGCTAGTCCAGGGACTGGCTACGAGCAGTACTTC. Translating it yields CSASPGTGYEQYF.

The chain has TRBV2 and TRBJ2-6; maybe TRBD2 (5 bases). The CDR3 loop spans 15 amino acids. Trimming stripped 8 bases from V and 0 bases from J, with 11 bases between. Germline assignment: CDR1 SNHLY and CDR2 FYNNEI. CDR3 in amino acids: CASLALSSGANVLTF. Written as DNA, the CDR3 is TGTGCCAGCCTAGCCCTTAGCTCTGGGGCCAACGTCCTGACTTTC.

This clone was recorded a few times. The chain links TRBV4-2 to TRBJ1-2; D is possibly TRBD1 (5 bases). V lost 1 base and J 1 base, leaving 13 bases between the germline ends. Germline lookup yields CDR1 LGHNA and CDR2 YNFKEQ. This CDR3 contains 16 residues. The CDR3 region has the DNA TGTGCCAGCAGCCAAGTGGAGGGACGGATTAACTATGGCTACACCTTC. As protein: CASSQVEGRINYGYTF.

The CDR3 DNA reads TGTGCCAGCTCACCTCAGCAGAACAGGGCTTCAGATACGCAGTATTTT. It encodes CASSPQQNRASDTQYF. This rearrangement joins TRBV18 to TRBJ2-3, with D perhaps TRBD1 (6 bases). CDR3 size: 16 residues. V was clipped by 3 bases and J by 4 bases, with 17 bases between them. CDR1 is KGHSH and CDR2 is LQKENI in the germline V gene.

The chain links TRBV5-5 to TRBJ1-2; the match to TRBD1 covers 8 bases. V shed 0 bases and J 4 bases; nucleotides not matched to a gene: 5. The CDR3 has 15 residues. CDR1 SGHKS and CDR2 YYEKEE come from the germline V gene (reference sequence). The chain's CDR3 is CASSLEGGQGYGYTF. Written as DNA, the CDR3 is TGTGCCAGCAGCTTGGAGGGCGGACAGGGCTATGGCTACACCTTC. The full variable domain, in which reference TRBV5-5 and TRBJ1-2 provide the parts outside the CDR3, is DAGVTQSPTHLIKTRGQQVTLRCSPISGHKSVSWYQQVLGQGPQFIFQYYEKEERGRGNFPDRFSARQFPNYSSELNVNALLLGDSALYLCASSLEGGQGYGYTFGSGTRLTVV.

The gene calls are TRBV9 and TRBJ2-3; D is unclear. V lost 3 bases, J lost 4 bases, and 6 bases lay in between. The germline gives CDR1 SGDLS, CDR2 YYNGEE. This CDR3 comprises 12 residues. The CDR3 DNA reads as TGTGCCAGCAGCGCTATCGCAGATACGCAGTATTTT. Its protein product is CASSAIADTQYF. Using reference TRBV9 and TRBJ2-3 for the parts outside the CDR3, the full variable domain is DSGVTQTPKHLITATGQRVTLRCSPRSGDLSVYWYQQSLDQGLQFLIQYYNGEERAKGNILERFSAQQFPDLHSELNLSSLELGDSALYFCASSAIADTQYFGPGTRLTVL.

V gene TRBV11-3 combines with J gene TRBJ2-7; TRBD2 matches 13 bases. V lost 2 bases, J lost 9 bases, and 4 bases stayed unmatched. The CDR3 is made up of 14 amino acids. In germline, CDR1 is SGHNT, CDR2 YENEEA. CDR3 protein: CASSLTSGGAGQYF. Written as DNA, the CDR3 is TGTGCCAGCAGCTTAACTAGCGGGGGGGCCGGGCAGTACTTC.

The chain recombines TRBV10-3 with TRBJ1-1; 8 bases match TRBD1. CDR1 is ENHRY, CDR2 SYGVKD, per germline. The V gene end was trimmed by 10 bases and the J gene end by 0 bases; junction bases not matched to a gene: 10. The CDR3 has 15 residues. The CDR3 nucleotides are TGTGCCACGAGACAGGGGCCATTAATGAACACTGAAGCTTTCTTT. Protein: CATRQGPLMNTEAFF.

The chain couples TRBV4-2 to TRBJ1-6; no clear D. Trimming stripped 2 bases from V and 6 bases from J, with 8 bases between. CDR1 LGHNA and CDR2 YNFKEQ come from the germline V gene. The CDR3 covers 14 residues. The CDR3 sequence is CASSQSGSNSPLHF. The CDR3, as DNA: TGTGCCAGCAGCCAATCGGGTTCTAATTCACCCCTCCACTTT.

The rearrangement joins TRBV5-8 to TRBJ2-5; 12 bases are a match to TRBD1. The CDR3 has 15 amino acids. Germline V lookup: CDR1 SGHTS, CDR2 YDEGEE. Losses at the gene ends were 6 bases for V and 6 bases for J; bases not matched to a gene: 9. The CDR3 DNA follows: TGTGCCAGCAAAACCGGGACAGGGGGCGCGAAGACCCAGTACTTC. This translates into CASKTGTGGAKTQYF.

This clone was seen once. The gene calls are TRBV7-2 and TRBJ2-3; 8 positions agree with TRBD1. Trimming removed 2 bases from V and 4 bases from J; junction bases left unmatched: 8. The CDR3 has 16 residues. Germline-derived CDR1 and CDR2 are SGHTA and FQGNSA. This CDR3 reads CASSLSGGAVADTQYF. As DNA, the CDR3 is TGTGCCAGCAGCTTATCAGGGGGCGCGGTGGCAGATACGCAGTATTTT. Full variable domain (rest looked up from reference TRBV7-2 and TRBJ2-3): GAGVSQSPSNKVTEKGKDVELRCDPISGHTALYWYRQSLGQGLEFLIYFQGNSAPDKSGLPSDRFSAERTGGSVSTLTIQRTQQEDSAVYLCASSLSGGAVADTQYFGPGTRLTVL.

The chain links TRBV19 to TRBJ2-4; D possibly corresponds to TRBD1 (5 bases). The CDR3 is 15 residues long. V lost 4 bases to trimming and J lost 0 bases, with 10 bases between them. CDR1 is LNHDA, CDR2 SQIVND, per germline (reference sequence). Here the CDR3 reads CASSTSQVAKNIQYF. DNA of the CDR3: TGTGCCAGTAGTACTTCACAGGTAGCCAAAAACATTCAGTACTTC.

This clone occurred once. This chain uses TRBV6-2 or TRBV6-3 with TRBJ1-3; 7 bases align to TRBD1. V dropped 0 bases and J dropped 0; count of bases not matched to a gene: 2. CDR3 length: 16 residues. The germline gives CDR1 MNHEY, CDR2 SVGEGT. DNA of the CDR3: TGTGCCAGCAGTTACTCGACAGGGACCTCTGGAAACACCATATATTTT. Its protein product is CASSYSTGTSGNTIYF.

The gene calls are TRBV19 and TRBJ2-4; possible D gene TRBD2, 6 bases. This CDR3 has 15 amino acids. V dropped 10 bases and J dropped 0 bases, with 16 bases sitting between them. CDR1 LNHDA and CDR2 SQIVND come from the germline V gene (reference sequence). The CDR3 region is CATASGDLAKNIQYF. The CDR3 DNA reads as TGTGCCACCGCCTCGGGGGATTTAGCCAAAAACATTCAGTACTTC.